Below, 10 T cell receptor beta chains from the same sample are listed, as sequenced in a study of cytomegalovirus exposure and HLA in healthy donors. Amplification used 60 Vbeta primers and 13 Jbeta primers. TCRdb keeps only in-frame clones here, not all; method: immunoSEQ multiplex PCR. The repertoire shows some 110,000 clones; the top ten hold about 2.2%. The sequenced sample consisted of PBMCs. These receptors all stem from a man in his forties in good health and CMV-seronegative.

The rearrangement uses TRBV19 and TRBJ2-2; 7 bases align to TRBD1. Germline CDR1 reads LNHDA; CDR2 reads SQIVND (reference sequence). This CDR3 region has 14 residues. V was clipped by 7 bases and J by 5 bases; unmatched bases: 7. The CDR3 DNA reads TGTGCCAGTATTGGGACAGAGTCAACCGGGGAGCTGTTTTTT. Its protein product is CASIGTESTGELFF. The full variable domain, with the rest looked up from reference TRBV19 and TRBJ2-2, is DGGITQSPKYLFRKEGQNVTLSCEQNLNHDAMYWYRQDPGQGLRLIYYSQIVNDFQKGDIAEGYSVSREKKESFPLTVTSAQKNPTAFYLCASIGTESTGELFFGEGSRLTVL.

The chain carries TRBV7-9 and TRBJ1-2; the D is unclear. V was trimmed by 5 bases and J by 0 bases, leaving 13 bases between them. The CDR3 runs 15 residues. From germline, CDR1 is SEHNR and CDR2 FQNEAQ (reference sequence). The CDR3 loop is CASSPSQVPNYGYTF. Written as DNA, the CDR3 is TGTGCCAGCAGCCCTAGCCAGGTACCTAACTATGGCTACACCTTC.

This chain connects TRBV10-1 to TRBJ1-4; D may be TRBD1 (6 bases). Germline CDR1 reads WNHNN; CDR2 reads SYGVQD (reference sequence). Between the trimmed V and J ends, which lost 8 bases and 8 bases, there was a span of 15 bases. The CDR3 has 13 amino acids. CDR3 nucleotide sequence: TGCGCCAGCGCCGGGGGGGCCGGGGAAAAACTGTTTTTT. Translated, it gives CASAGGAGEKLFF.

Notes on this clone: The same CDR3 also results from other DNA sequences found in this sample. This rearrangement joins TRBV5-1 to TRBJ2-3, with TRBD2 matching 8 bases. The germline V gene has CDR1 SGHRS and CDR2 YFSETQ. There are 15 residues in the CDR3. V shed 1 base, J shed 4 bases, and the junction held 5 bases outside the gene matches. Written as DNA, the CDR3 is TGCGCCAGCAGCTTGAGCGGGAGCCGTGCAGATACGCAGTATTTT. This sequence encodes CASSLSGSRADTQYF. Combining the CDR3 with reference TRBV5-1 and TRBJ2-3 gives the whole variable domain KAGVTQTPRYLIKTRGQQVTLSCSPISGHRSVSWYQQTPGQGLQFLFEYFSETQRNKGNFPGRFSGRQFSNSRSEMNVSTLELGDSALYLCASSLSGSRADTQYFGPGTRLTVL.

V usage is TRBV2 and J usage is TRBJ1-2; D gene unclear. V was pared by 3 bases and J by 5 bases, with 16 bases between. The CDR3 is 15 amino acids. Germline CDR1 is SNHLY and CDR2 is FYNNEI. Here the CDR3 reads CASSDARGGGYGYTF. The CDR3 DNA reads TGTGCCAGCAGTGACGCCCGGGGAGGCGGTTATGGCTACACCTTC.

This chain uses TRBV6-6 with TRBJ2-7; 11 nucleotides match TRBD1. CDR1 and CDR2 from the germline V gene are MNHNY and SVGAGI (reference sequence). CDR3 length: 16 amino acids. The ends lost 0 bases at V and 4 bases at J; junction bases unmatched: 5. This CDR3 reads CASSYSGQGAAYEQYF. The CDR3 nucleotides read TGTGCCAGCAGTTACTCAGGACAGGGGGCCGCTTACGAGCAGTACTTC.

The chain carries TRBV19 and TRBJ2-1; D is possibly TRBD1 (6 bases). CDR1 is LNHDA and CDR2 is SQIVND in the germline V gene (reference sequence). V was cut by 5 bases and J by 1 base, with 12 bases left in between. The CDR3 is made up of 15 amino acids. In nucleotides, the CDR3 is TGTGCCAGTAGTTTCGGACAGAGTTCCTACAATGAGCAGTTCTTC. This sequence encodes CASSFGQSSYNEQFF.

The chain is built from TRBV29-1 and TRBJ2-5, with D uncertain. The CDR3 runs to 13 residues. The V end was cut by 1 base, the J end by 0 bases, with 6 bases between. Looked up from germline, CDR1 is SQVTM and CDR2 is ANQGSEA. CDR3 loop: CSVEATYQETQYF. CDR3 DNA: TGCAGCGTTGAAGCGACATACCAAGAGACCCAGTACTTC. Variable domain in full (rest from reference TRBV29-1 and TRBJ2-5): SAVISQKPSRDICQRGTSLTIQCQVDSQVTMMFWYRQQPGQSLTLIATANQGSEATYESGFVIDKFPISRPNLTFSTLTVSNMSPEDSSIYLCSVEATYQETQYFGPGTRLLVL.

The chain recombines TRBV15 with TRBJ2-1; 11 bases align to TRBD2. The CDR3 consists of 16 residues. The germline gives CDR1 LNHNV, CDR2 YYDKDF (reference sequence). V dropped 2 bases and J dropped 14; count of bases not matched to a gene: 14. The chain's CDR3 is CATSRSGTSGPRLEFF. CDR3 DNA: TGTGCCACCAGCAGATCCGGGACTAGCGGTCCCCGGTTGGAGTTCTTC.

A word on this clone: Compared with germline, one end of the junction differs, possibly owing to a read error. The chain uses TRBV7-8 and TRBJ2-7; the match to TRBD1 covers 7 bases. Germline V gene data show CDR1 as SGHVS and CDR2 as FQNEAQ. The CDR3 is 14 residues long. The DNA of the CDR3 is TGTGCCAGCAGCTGGGGTAGGGACAGCGGTGCTAGGCACTTC. Translated: CASSWGRDSGARHF.